Listed below are T cell receptor beta chains from one sample, sequenced in a study of control samples from healthy donors and cancer patients. Data came from immunoSEQ multiplex PCR; TCRdb stores just in-frame clones and leaves some out. The sample gives 85,000 to 95,000 clones, around 80% of which show up once; roughly 9.8% is in the top ten. Material: blood. The receptors were sampled from a woman aged 60-75 years in good health. The conserved cysteine and the conserved F or W are not part of the CDR3 here.

TRBJ2-6,TRBV5-1,ASSLERTGYGANVLT
TRBJ2-5,TRBV27,ASSPGTGKETQY
TRBJ1-3,TRBV3-1/TRBV3-2,ASSRGQGAGNTIY
TRBJ1-2,TRBV10-3,AISPGTGEGYT
TRBJ1-5,TRBV19,ASSIDWAQTQH
TRBJ1-1,TRBV27,ASRQGVLNTEAF
TRBJ1-5,TRBV6-5,ASSYGFNQPQH
TRBJ2-7,TRBV5-1,ASSQPGQGALNEQY
TRBJ1-2,TRBV7-2,ASTLGFVSGYT
TRBJ1-2,TRBV5-1,ASSGQGYGYT
TRBJ1-1,TRBV29-1,SVIQGAQTEAF
TRBJ1-6,TRBV6-4,ASSLATGESPLH
TRBJ2-3,TRBV6-4,ASSDSGESTDTQY
TRBJ1-4,TRBV9,ASSVQVGPNEKLF
TRBJ1-2,TRBV10-3,AISKRQGQDGYT
TRBJ1-3,TRBV18,ASSRPGQANTIY